The rows below give T cell receptor beta chains drawn from one sample of a study of blood T cell repertoires in COVID-19. The protocol was immunoSEQ multiplex PCR, while the TCRdb copy is restricted to in-frame clones and leaves out a portion. The data hold about 390,000 clones, with around 87% observed a single time. Sequenced: peripheral blood. These receptors were taken from a woman in her sixties with COVID-19, enrolled during active disease. The CDR3 runs from the conserved cysteine through the conserved F or W. The D gene is left open where the match is weak. Size values are once, few and many counts, or a class for expanded clones, and some rows have none.

size	J	V	D	DNA	CDR3
-	TRBJ1-1	TRBV6-5	-	TGTGCCAGCAGTTCCACAGTGAACACTGAAGCTTTCTTT	CASSSTVNTEAFF
-	TRBJ1-1	TRBV2	-	TGTGCCAGGCAACGGGACACGAACACTGAAGCTTTCTTT	CARQRDTNTEAFF
-	TRBJ1-5	TRBV4-2	TRBD1	TGTGCCAGCAGCCAGGACGACCAGGGGGCGCGAAATCAGCCCCAGCATTTT	CASSQDDQGARNQPQHF
many	TRBJ1-5	TRBV19	-	TGTGCCAGTAGCCGCCGGGAGGCTCAGCCCCAGCATTTT	CASSRREAQPQHF
-	TRBJ1-6	TRBV4-1	TRBD1	TGCGCCAGCAGCCAAGGCGGGGACAGAGGGTATAATTCACCCCTCCACTTT	CASSQGGDRGYNSPLHF
-	TRBJ1-1	TRBV2	-	TGTGCCAGCATCAGAGAGGTGAACACTGAAGCTTTCTTT	CASIREVNTEAFF
-	TRBJ1-4	TRBV7-3	TRBD1	TGTGCCAGCAGTCCAAACAGGGGCGAAAAACTGTTTTTT	CASSPNRGEKLFF
-	TRBJ1-2	TRBV6-5	-	TGTGCCAGCAGTTCCGGTCCCTATGGCTACACCTTC	CASSSGPYGYTF
-	TRBJ2-3	TRBV15	TRBD2	TGTGCCACCAGCAGAGGGGGGGGGATTGCAGATACGCAGTATTTT	CATSRGGGIADTQYF
-	TRBJ2-1	TRBV9	-	TGTGCCAGCAGCGTCACAGGAAACTCCTACAATGAGCAGTTCTTC	CASSVTGNSYNEQFF
-	TRBJ2-1	TRBV5-1	TRBD2	TGCGCCAGCAGCTTGGGGGTAGCGGGAAATGAGCAGTTCTTC	CASSLGVAGNEQFF
-	TRBJ1-2	TRBV12-3/TRBV12-4	-	TGTGCCAGCGGGCGAGGGAATGGCTACACCTTC	CASGRGNGYTF
-	TRBJ1-4	TRBV6-6	TRBD1	TGTGCCAGCAGGACGACAGGGGGCGTCGGAAAACTGTTTTTT	CASRTTGGVGKLFF
-	TRBJ2-1	TRBV24-1	TRBD1	TGTGCCACCAGTGACCCATTCCAGGGGGCGGCTGAGCAGTTCTTC	CATSDPFQGAAEQFF
-	TRBJ1-1	TRBV2	TRBD1	TGTGCCAGCAGTGAGAAGGACAGGGGGACCCGAATCACTGAAGCTTTCTTT	CASSEKDRGTRITEAFF
-	TRBJ1-2	TRBV5-4	-	TGTGCCAGCAGACCGGCCAGGGAACGAGATGGCTACACCTTC	CASRPARERDGYTF
-	TRBJ1-3	TRBV5-4	-	TGTGCCAGCAGCTTGATGGGCAGGGGATTTAAGAACACCATATATTTT	CASSLMGRGFKNTIYF
few	TRBJ1-2	TRBV6-5	TRBD1	TGTGCCAGCAGTTCCCGGGACAGGGGTCCCTATGGCTACACCTTC	CASSSRDRGPYGYTF
-	TRBJ1-5	TRBV5-1	-	TGCGCCAGCTCAGAGTGGGGCAGTTCAACGGAGCCCCAGCATTTT	CASSEWGSSTEPQHF
-	TRBJ2-7	TRBV30	-	TGTGCCTCGGCGGGGGCTGGGGAGCAGTACTTC	CASAGAGEQYF
-	TRBJ2-5	TRBV5-1	TRBD2	TGCGCCAGCAGCTACCGGACTAGCGGGGGGGCCCTCCAAGAGACCCAGTACTTC	CASSYRTSGGALQETQYF
-	TRBJ2-5	TRBV2	TRBD2	TGTGCCAGCAGTACTACTAGCGGGGCAGAGACCCAGTACTTC	CASSTTSGAETQYF
-	TRBJ1-1	TRBV6-4	-	TGTGCCAGCAGTGACTCGGCGCCCCGACCTCCCCGAGCGGACACTGAAGCTTTCTTT	CASSDSAPRPPRADTEAFF
once	TRBJ2-5	TRBV5-1	-	TGCGCCAGCAGCTTGGGAAAGGACAGAGAGACCCAGTACTTC	CASSLGKDRETQYF
-	TRBJ2-6	TRBV5-1	-	TGCGCCAGCAGCTTAATTACAGGGCCAGGGGCCAACGTCCTGACTTTC	CASSLITGPGANVLTF
-	TRBJ1-1	TRBV5-6	-	TGTGCCAGCAGCTTTCGGGGGATGAACACTGAAGCTTTCTTT	CASSFRGMNTEAFF
-	TRBJ1-1	TRBV18	-	TGTGCCAGCCATAGACAGAGGAACACTGAAGCTTTCTTT	CASHRQRNTEAFF
few	TRBJ1-2	TRBV7-6	TRBD1	TGTGCCAGCAGCCCCGAACAGGGGATCCTCGGGAGCTACACCTTC	CASSPEQGILGSYTF